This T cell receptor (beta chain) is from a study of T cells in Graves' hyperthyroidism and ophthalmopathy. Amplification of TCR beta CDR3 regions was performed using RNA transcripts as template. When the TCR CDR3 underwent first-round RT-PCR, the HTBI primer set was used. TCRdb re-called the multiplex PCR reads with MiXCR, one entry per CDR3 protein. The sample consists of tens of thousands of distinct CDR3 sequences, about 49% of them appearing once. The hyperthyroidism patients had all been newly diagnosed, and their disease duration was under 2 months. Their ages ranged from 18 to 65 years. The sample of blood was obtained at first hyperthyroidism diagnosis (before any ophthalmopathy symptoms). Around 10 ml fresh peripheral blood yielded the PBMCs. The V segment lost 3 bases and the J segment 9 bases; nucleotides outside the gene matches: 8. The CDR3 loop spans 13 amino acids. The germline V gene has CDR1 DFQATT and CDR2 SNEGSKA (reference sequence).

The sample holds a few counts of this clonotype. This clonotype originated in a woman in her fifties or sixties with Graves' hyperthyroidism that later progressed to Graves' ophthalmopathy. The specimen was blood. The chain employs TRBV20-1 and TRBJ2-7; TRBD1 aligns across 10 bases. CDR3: CSASPRDRGWQYF. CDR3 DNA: TGCAGTGCTAGCCCTCGGGACAGGGGCTGGCAGTACTTC.